Below are 6 T cell receptor beta chains sequenced from a single sample in a study of PD-1 blockade in mismatch repair-deficient tumors. The table came from immunoSEQ multiplex PCR; TCRdb's copy has only in-frame clones and leaves some out. Of about 110,000 clones in the sample, roughly 80% are singletons; the top ten hold 4% to 6%. The sequencing here drew on peripheral blood, taken just over 59 weeks after starting pembrolizumab. Receptors originate from an adult with mismatch repair-deficient cancer.

The chain combines TRBV4-2 with TRBJ1-5, with D unclear. The germline V and J ends were trimmed by 0 bases and 8 bases, with 8 bases remaining between them. The germline V gene encodes CDR1 LGHNA and CDR2 YNFKEQ. The CDR3 consists of 13 residues. CDR3 coding DNA: TGTGCCAGCAGCCAAGAGTGGGGAGAGCCCCAGCATTTT. Translated, it gives CASSQEWGEPQHF.

The chain combines TRBV4-1 with TRBJ2-7; 10 bases fit TRBD2. The CDR3 has 16 residues. The germline V gene encodes CDR1 MGHRA and CDR2 YSYEKL. Trimming cost V 1 base and J 3 bases; bases outside gene matches: 6. CDR3 bases: TGCGCCAGCAGCCAAGGCCGACTAGCGGGTATCTACGAGCAGTACTTC. This gives the protein CASSQGRLAGIYEQYF.

V gene TRBV4-3 combines with J gene TRBJ2-2, with 7 bases lining up with TRBD1. The junction had 3 bases not matched to a gene; V was cut back by 1 base and J by 4 bases. From germline, CDR1 is LGHNA and CDR2 YSLEER. The CDR3 has 15 residues. Here the CDR3 reads CASSQGQGSTGELFF. CDR3 nucleotides: TGCGCCAGCAGCCAAGGACAGGGTAGCACCGGGGAGCTGTTTTTT.

The J gene is TRBJ1-1, the V gene TRBV30; no firm D call. Germline V gene lookup returns CDR1 GTSNPN and CDR2 SVGIG (reference sequence). This CDR3 contains 16 residues. V was clipped by 4 bases and J by 0 bases, with 18 bases between them. CDR3 sequence: CAWTRRQNVLNTEAFF. In nucleotides, the CDR3 is TGTGCCTGGACCCGACGGCAGAACGTCTTGAACACTGAAGCTTTCTTT. The whole variable domain, remainder taken from reference TRBV30 and TRBJ1-1, is SQTIHQWPATLVQPVGSPLSLECTVEGTSNPNLYWYRQAAGRGLQLLFYSVGIGQISSEVPQNLSASRPQDRQFILSSKKLLLSDSGFYLCAWTRRQNVLNTEAFFGQGTRLTVV.

J is TRBJ1-2 and V is TRBV5-8, with TRBD1 matching over 7 bases. This CDR3 comprises 14 residues. V lost 2 bases and J lost 0; bases outside the gene matches: 1. Germline-derived CDR1 and CDR2 are SGHTS and YDEGEE. The CDR3 sequence is CASSFGQANYGYTF. CDR3 DNA sequence: TGTGCCAGCAGCTTCGGACAGGCTAACTATGGCTACACCTTC.

This clone was picked up one time. The junction departs from the called germline gene at one end, perhaps through a read error. The chain uses TRBV27 and TRBJ2-7; 10 bases are shared with TRBD2. The CDR3 totals 15 residues. Germline CDR1 is MNHEY and CDR2 is SMNVEV (reference sequence). The DNA of the CDR3 is TGTGCCAGCAGTTTATTAGCGGGGGGTCCCTACGCGCAGTACTTC. The encoded protein is CASSLLAGGPYAQYF.